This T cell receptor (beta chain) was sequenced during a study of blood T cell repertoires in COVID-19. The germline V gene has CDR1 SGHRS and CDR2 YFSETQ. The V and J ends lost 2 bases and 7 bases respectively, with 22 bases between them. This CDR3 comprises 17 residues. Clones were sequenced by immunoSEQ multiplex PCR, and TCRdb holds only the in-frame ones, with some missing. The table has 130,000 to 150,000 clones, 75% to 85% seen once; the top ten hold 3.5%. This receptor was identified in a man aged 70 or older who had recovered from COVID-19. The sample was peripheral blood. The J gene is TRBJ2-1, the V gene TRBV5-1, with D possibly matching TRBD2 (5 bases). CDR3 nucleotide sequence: TGCGCCAGCAGCTTAAAGTTACTAGACACCTCTTTGAATGAGCAGTTCTTC. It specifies CASSLKLLDTSLNEQFF.